This TCR beta chain appears in the sequencing data of a study of cytomegalovirus exposure and HLA in healthy donors (dated by TCRdb to the late 2010s). In terms of the full investigation: An earlier analysis of roughly 570 of the donors reported 276 Gb of sequence data and around 120 million unique TCR beta sequences obtained from around 180 million T cells. HLA typing covered class I and class II loci at four-digit resolution. Besides the first cohort of hundreds of subjects, a separate validation cohort made up of 120 different subjects was used. The later analysis used no new phenotypic data to find candidate immune exposures, relying instead on TCR beta sequences and their occurrence across donors. Genome-wide SNP genotypes for about three fifths of the roughly 670 donors were used in a later genetic analysis, which treated that subset as a discovery cohort. To study patterns of TCR occurrence, a later analysis re-analyzed previously published TCR beta repertoires from 666 donors and added high-resolution HLA genotyping. The T cell repertoires of 666 subjects were profiled by immunosequencing and related to cytomegalovirus serostatus. Typing coverage varied by locus: roughly 629-630 donors for A, B, C, DRB1 and DQB1; 522 for DQA1; 606 for DPA1; fewer than 480 for DPB1. High-throughput TCR immunosequencing, statistical association of individual TCRs with disease status, and machine learning were combined to predict cytomegalovirus infection status. In an earlier analysis of over 550 of the donors, high-throughput TCR beta sequencing was used to judge whether each TCR beta V gene segment behaved as functional or pseudogenic. Donor age, sex, ethnicity and CMV serostatus were compiled together with the repertoire data. The study aimed to test whether signatures of past pathogen exposure could be identified by cataloging public T cell receptors. Roughly 5 DR-DQ haplotypes were handled as single units for association and clustering, since linkage in the cohort was strong. Roughly 300 gigabases of sequencing data and approximately 92 million unique TCR sequences made up an early release that covered several hundred HLA-typed donors. Across some 400 genotyped donors of the cohort, an average of about 240,000 unique TCR beta nucleotide sequences per donor were sequenced, and roughly a sixth of those sequences were non-productive. All discovery cohort repertoires had been generated using a single sequencing platform. Of the 350 to 400 genotyped donors, 81% fell in the genetic ancestry cluster associated with self-reported Caucasian donors.

Concerning this clone: The target of this receptor is not known. Base qualities are missing; no much larger clone stands one base away.

The CDR3 contains 13 residues, cysteine and phenylalanine counted. The kept DNA is CDR3 alone, 39 bases in frame from the first base. From the germline V gene, CDR1 is LGHNT and CDR2 is FRNRAP. V lost 6 bases and J lost 1 base; the stretch between them is 6 bases long. Libraries were prepared through the immunoSEQ multiplex PCR assay. The multiplex PCR relied on a mix of 60 forward primers for TCR Vbeta segments and 13 reverse primers for TCR Jbeta segments. The CDR3 region of rearranged TCR beta genes was amplified from genomic DNA by a multiplex PCR assay. The amplified TCR beta libraries were sequenced on the Illumina HiSeq System as 87-base-pair reads. The authors' analysis ran thus. A later analysis counted about 80 million unique TCR beta chains across the 550 to 700 repertoires, and some 12 million of these chains were shared by at least two donors. A nearest-neighbor algorithm error-corrected the raw reads and collapsed the reads into unique sequences, merging closely related sequences to remove PCR and sequencing errors. CDR3 sequences were aligned to IMGT reference sequences to assign V, D and J gene segments. For a sequence to be retained, at least a six-nucleotide match to both a V gene segment and a J gene segment was required. Rearrangements were called productive when the CDR3 lacked stop codons and stayed in frame with V and J; all others were non-productive. Following IMGT convention, CDR3 was defined as the stretch from the second conserved V-encoded cysteine to the conserved J-encoded phenylalanine. The earlier analysis of about 500 of the donors excluded sequences that lacked an unambiguous match to a single V gene segment. In an earlier analysis of 587 of the donors, a V segment was called functional when productive rearrangements were above 56.7%, and segregating when the standard deviation between donors exceeded 5%. A statistical classification framework was built to diagnose cytomegalovirus status from the catalog of TCR beta chain sequences. A later analysis assigned V and J genes by comparing TCR nucleotide sequences with IMGT/GENE-DB human TR gene sequences. A later analysis assigned CDR3 sequences and most-parsimonious VDJ recombination scenarios with the TCRdist pipeline. In a later analysis, each TCR beta chain was defined by its CDR3 amino acid sequence together with its V-gene family, and reads lacking a unique V-gene family were excluded. In a later analysis, around 600 highly shared, low-generation-probability nucleotide sequences were removed to address suspected cross-contamination and a sequencing artifact. For each public chain, a later analysis derived a clonal expansion index from normalized ranks of inferred template counts within each repertoire. In a later analysis, generation probabilities were computed with a VDJ recombination model fitted to out-of-frame rearrangements, and the resulting probabilities were checked against IGoR. In a later analysis, hypergeometric tests were used to score TCR-TCR, TCR-HLA and TCR-CMV co-occurrence, with a repertoire-size bias correction applied to TCR pairs. False discovery rates were estimated in a later analysis by permuting HLA or CMV assignments 20 times. In a later analysis, co-occurring TCRs were grouped using DBSCAN, and TCRdist sequence similarity was added for clustering within HLA-allele-positive subsets. Repertoires with fewer than 30,000 or more than 120,000 public chains, plus five repertoires with anomalous nucleotide sharing, were excluded from co-occurrence clustering. TCRdb took this table from immuneACCESS and kept in-frame rearrangements with V and J called. Such tables lack part of the clones; where checked against another copy, unresolved V genes explain under half of the gap, and the rest is unexplained. V, J and clone size were drawn from that table, and D and trimming were deduced from the DNA. In this sample the table shows approximately 150,000 clones, over 75% of which occur a single time. The ten largest clones capture 1.5% to 2% of the sample.

Overall study results and their limits: The earlier analysis of some 560 of the donors excluded some 16 rarely observed V segments, including chromosome 9 orphons, because counts were too low. Correlated functional status among segregating V segments might reflect linkage disequilibrium, but an unknown experimental factor could not be ruled out. The authors suggested that the approach could potentially be extended to other disease states and immunological phenotypes. Only TCR beta chains were sequenced in this cohort, and the absence of alpha or paired-chain data limited detectable features. A few of the identified cytomegalovirus-associated TCR beta chains were confirmed in vitro to be specific for cytomegalovirus antigens. Because HLA typing was missing for some donors at each locus, association tests included only the typed subset. A cluster of highly shared sequence variants was judged likely to be a technical artifact of the sequencing pipeline. Specific HLA alleles were associated with more than 15,000 TCR beta sequences at a false discovery rate of 0.05 in a later analysis. In a later analysis, TCR association rates were found to vary across HLA loci, with the most associated TCRs seen for DRB1 alleles and the fewest for HLA-C alleles. For the cohort, immune exposure information was limited to CMV serostatus. Several of the top co-occurrence clusters appeared to be linked to parvovirus B19, influenza, CMV and Epstein-Barr virus, according to a later analysis. Across donors, most TCR sequences were observed very rarely, whereas some public TCRs were present in many individuals. An earlier analysis of roughly 570 of the donors showed that most TCR beta V segments appeared in productive rearrangements either about 90% or about 30% of the time, which broadly matched IMGT annotations. In a later analysis, most CMV-associated TCR beta chains were found to appear HLA-restricted, with HLA associations seemingly driven largely by CMV exposure. Assigning TCR associations to individual alleles was difficult when HLA alleles, especially DR and DQ, strongly co-occurred. Cytomegalovirus status was reported to be diagnosed by the classifier with high specificity and sensitivity in both the original and validation cohorts. Roughly uniform sequencing depth across donors was assumed in presence/absence analyses, although this assumption may not hold. A later analysis found that HLA-associated TCR beta chains were more clonally expanded and had lower generation probabilities than equally common non-associated chains. A further reported finding was that TCR beta sequences accurately predicted the HLA-A and HLA-B alleles for most subjects in the first cohort. Some IMGT-functional V segments, including TRBV6-2 and TRBV6-3, could not be distinguished by the 87-base-pair reads and were therefore excluded. In a later genetic analysis, fewer N-insertions in productive TCRs were reported among donors in an Asian-associated ancestry cluster than the approximately 670-donor mean. A total of 164 TCR beta chains were listed by the study as associated with cytomegalovirus. In a later genetic analysis, a missense DCLRE1C variant was associated with V-gene and J-gene trimming of TCR beta chains, and the association was replicated in an independent cohort.

The cohort comprised more than 550 healthy bone marrow donors. Cohort members were all nominally healthy when sampled, although unrecorded immune exposures were likely present. The donor was CMV seronegative and belonged to the group of 380 or so seronegative cohort members. Each donor provided a peripheral blood sample, and peripheral blood mononuclear cells were used for TCR beta sequencing. Genomic DNA extraction from the blood cell samples was performed with the Qiagen DNeasy Blood Extraction Kit. The sample consisted of PBMCs. The rearranged segments are TRBV12-5 and TRBJ2-2, and the D gene may be TRBD1, 6 bases matching. This clonotype originated in a woman in her thirties in good health and CMV-seronegative. The DNA sequence is as follows: TGTGCTAGTGGACAGGGGAACACCGGGGAGCTGTTTTTT. Translated, this is CASGQGNTGELFF.